This passage covers 16 T cell receptor beta chains from one sample sequenced in a study of blood T cell repertoires in COVID-19. Clones were sequenced by immunoSEQ multiplex PCR, and TCRdb holds only the in-frame ones, with some missing. Of about 73,000 clones listed, around four fifths are singletons. The sample was peripheral blood. The receptors come from a man over 45 with active COVID-19.

This clone was found once. This chain uses TRBV29-1 with TRBJ1-1; TRBD1 matches 8 bases. V trimming: 6 bases; J trimming: 7 bases; junction bases outside the gene matches: 7. Germline V gene lookup returns CDR1 SQVTM and CDR2 ANQGSEA. CDR3 size: 12 residues. CDR3: CSVITGGGEAFF. The CDR3 DNA follows: TGCAGCGTCATAACAGGGGGGGGTGAAGCTTTCTTT.

V gene TRBV7-9 combines with J gene TRBJ2-3; D is uncertain. Trimming left V 10 bases short and J 6 bases short, with 17 bases between. This CDR3 is built from 13 residues. CDR1 is SEHNR, CDR2 FQNEAQ, per germline (reference sequence). The CDR3 bases are TGTGCCATCCCCAATCCGTATCCGGATACGCAGTATTTT. Protein sequence: CAIPNPYPDTQYF.

The chain recombines TRBV4-1 with TRBJ1-4, with TRBD1 identical over 7 bases. The CDR3 totals 16 residues. The J segment lost 4 bases and the V segment lost 0 bases, leaving 5 bases of the junction unmatched. Germline CDR1 MGHRA, CDR2 YSYEKL. The CDR3 region is CASSQDNRDSNEKLFF. The CDR3 DNA reads TGCGCCAGCAGCCAAGATAACCGGGACAGTAATGAAAAACTGTTTTTT.

This clone was observed a handful of times. The chain employs TRBV3-1 (or the pseudogene TRBV3-2) and TRBJ2-7; D might be TRBD1 (5 bases). Trimming removed 0 bases at V and 4 bases at J, with 7 bases between. The CDR3 length is 13 residues. CDR1 and CDR2 from the germline V gene are LGHDT and YNNKEL (reference sequence). CDR3 bases: TGTGCCAGCAGCCAAGATAGGGGTTACGAGCAGTACTTC. It is translated as CASSQDRGYEQYF.

This chain links TRBV5-1 with TRBJ1-2; D might be TRBD1 (5 bases). Per the germline V gene, CDR1 is SGHRS and CDR2 is YFSETQ. Trimming took 6 bases from V and 7 from J, leaving 16 bases between them. This CDR3 is built from 13 residues. CDR3: CASNLQGLGGYTF. The CDR3 nucleotides read TGCGCCAGCAACCTTCAGGGTCTTGGTGGCTACACCTTC.

The rearrangement uses TRBV6-5 and TRBJ2-7; maybe TRBD2 (5 bases). Germline loops: CDR1 MNHEY, CDR2 SVGAGI. The CDR3 sequence is 14 residues long. V was cut by 6 bases and J by 2 bases, with 14 bases left in between. The CDR3 reads CASSLAPGAYEQYF. Written as DNA, the CDR3 is TGTGCCAGCAGCCTCGCCCCCGGGGCCTACGAGCAGTACTTC.

CDR3: CASSLDRSSGRNIQYF. In DNA form, the CDR3 reads TGTGCCAGCAGCTTGGACAGGTCTAGCGGGAGGAATATTCAGTACTTC. This chain connects TRBV7-2 to TRBJ2-4, with TRBD2 identical over 11 bases. CDR1 is SGHTA and CDR2 is FQGNSA in the germline V gene. The junction had 11 bases not matched to a gene; V was cut back by 3 bases and J by 10 bases. The CDR3 extends over 16 amino acids.

The rearrangement uses TRBV5-1 and TRBJ2-5; 11 positions match TRBD2. The CDR3 consists of 16 residues. The V segment lost 4 bases and the J segment 2 bases; nucleotides outside the gene matches: 7. Looked up from germline, CDR1 is SGHRS and CDR2 is YFSETQ. The CDR3 sequence is CASSTRTSGPQETQYF. The CDR3 bases are TGCGCCAGCAGCACTCGGACTAGCGGGCCGCAAGAGACCCAGTACTTC.

The chain combines TRBV9 with TRBJ2-3; 14 bases are shared with TRBD2. The CDR3 is 19 residues long. The germline V gene encodes CDR1 SGDLS and CDR2 YYNGEE. Germline trimming cut 1 base from V and 0 bases from J; bases unmatched to any gene: 7. The CDR3 DNA reads TGTGCCAGCAGCGTATCGGGACTAGCGGGAGTAACTAGCACAGATACGCAGTATTTT. It encodes CASSVSGLAGVTSTDTQYF.

This clone was picked up one time. The V gene is TRBV27, the J gene TRBJ2-4; TRBD2 matches 10 bases. The CDR3 loop spans 18 amino acids. The V and J ends lost 4 bases and 2 bases, in that order; junction bases with no gene match: 11. Germline V gene data show CDR1 as MNHEY and CDR2 as SMNVEV (reference sequence). The CDR3 reads CASSSTGLAVRTKNIQYF. In nucleotides, the CDR3 is TGTGCCAGCAGTTCCACCGGACTAGCGGTGAGGACCAAAAACATTCAGTACTTC.

This rearrangement joins TRBV7-3 to TRBJ2-6; 8 positions agree with TRBD1. The germline V gene has CDR1 SGHTA and CDR2 FQGTGA. The CDR3 extends over 18 amino acids. Trimming cost V 5 bases and J 0 bases; bases outside gene matches: 9. The CDR3 DNA reads TGTGCCAGCAGCCCGGAGGGACAGGTTATCTCTGGGGCCAACGTCCTGACTTTC. Residues: CASSPEGQVISGANVLTF.

The chain uses TRBV3-1 (or the pseudogene TRBV3-2) and TRBJ1-2; D gene unclear. Germline V gene data show CDR1 as LGHDT and CDR2 as YNNKEL (reference sequence). Between the trimmed V and J ends, which lost 0 bases and 8 bases, there was a span of 13 bases. The CDR3 is made up of 14 amino acids. The CDR3 nucleotides are TGTGCCAGCAGCCAAGATTGGGGAGGCCGAGGCTACACCTTC. Its protein product is CASSQDWGGRGYTF.

A few counts support this clone. This chain joins TRBV5-4 and TRBJ1-2, with D maybe TRBD1 (5 bases). The CDR3 loop spans 16 amino acids. CDR1 and CDR2 from the germline V gene are SGHNT and YYREEE (reference sequence). V lost 2 bases and J 0 bases, leaving 14 bases between the germline ends. The CDR3 loop reads CASSFSPTDPNYGYTF. The CDR3 DNA reads TGTGCCAGCAGCTTTTCCCCGACAGATCCTAACTATGGCTACACCTTC.

The chain has TRBV18 and TRBJ1-1; D perhaps matches TRBD1 (6 bases). CDR1 is KGHSH and CDR2 is LQKENI in the germline V gene. The V end was cut by 3 bases, the J end by 1 base, with 12 bases between. The CDR3 has 15 amino acids. CDR3 sequence reads: CASSPPGHSNTEAFF. In DNA form, the CDR3 reads TGTGCCAGCTCACCCCCGGGACATTCGAACACTGAAGCTTTCTTT.

This rearrangement joins TRBV6-6 to TRBJ2-7; 10 bases align to TRBD2. V shed 4 bases and J 0 bases; nucleotides not matched to a gene: 3. This CDR3 is 15 amino acids long. Germline lookup yields CDR1 MNHNY and CDR2 SVGAGI (reference sequence). The CDR3 DNA reads as TGTGCCAGCAGTTTCGGACTAGCGGCCTCCTACGAGCAGTACTTC. Protein: CASSFGLAASYEQYF.

The rearrangement uses TRBV5-1 and TRBJ1-3; D might be TRBD1 (6 bases). From germline, CDR1 is SGHRS and CDR2 YFSETQ. The V end was cut by 0 bases, the J end by 2 bases, with 9 bases between. The CDR3 runs 15 residues. CDR3 DNA: TGCGCCAGCAGCTTGGACAGGGAAACTGGAAACACCATATATTTT. Protein sequence: CASSLDRETGNTIYF.